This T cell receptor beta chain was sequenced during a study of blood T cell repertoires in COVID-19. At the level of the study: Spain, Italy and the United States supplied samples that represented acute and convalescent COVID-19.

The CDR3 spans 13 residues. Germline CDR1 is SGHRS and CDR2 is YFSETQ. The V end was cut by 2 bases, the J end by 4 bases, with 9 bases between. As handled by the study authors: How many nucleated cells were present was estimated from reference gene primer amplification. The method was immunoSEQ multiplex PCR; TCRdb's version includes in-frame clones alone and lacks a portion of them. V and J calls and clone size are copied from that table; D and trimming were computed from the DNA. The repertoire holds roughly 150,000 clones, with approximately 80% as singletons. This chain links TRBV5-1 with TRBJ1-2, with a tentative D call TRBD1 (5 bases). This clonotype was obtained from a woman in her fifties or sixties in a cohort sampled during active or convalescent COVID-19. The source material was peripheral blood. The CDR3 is CASSLLDSYGYTF. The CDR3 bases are TGCGCCAGCAGCTTATTAGACAGCTATGGCTACACCTTC.